One TCR beta chain is described in this entry. Trimming removed 0 bases from V and 1 base from J, with 8 bases in between. Germline-derived CDR1 and CDR2 are MGHRA and YSYEKL. This CDR3 is 15 amino acids long. The data belong to a study of CD8 T cells in Susac syndrome. RNA totalling about 0.5 to 1 ug underwent reverse transcription with random hexamers. The immunoSEQ assay covered 54 Vbeta and 13 Jbeta segments for CDR3. TCRdb reprocessed the immunoSEQ multiplex PCR reads with MiXCR, giving one entry per CDR3 protein. This table holds roughly 330,000 distinct CDR3 sequences, around 90% found once. The patients who served as multiple sclerosis controls were treatment-naive and had stable or active relapsing-remitting disease that fulfilled the revised McDonald criteria. Both CD4+ and CD8+ T cells were negatively isolated, and TEMRA cells underwent FACS enrichment.

This sequence joins TRBV4-1 and TRBJ2-3; D call uncertain. The sequenced sample was CD4+ T cells from PBMCs. The receptor comes from a human donor with multiple sclerosis. CDR3 amino acids: CASSQEWTGTDTQYF. CDR3 nucleotides: TGCGCCAGCAGCCAAGAGTGGACCGGCACAGATACGCAGTATTTT.